What follows are 16 T cell receptor beta chains derived from one specimen sequenced in a study of Ad26.COV2.S vaccination and SARS-CoV-2 variants. The sample's treatment: around 19 received Ad26.COV2.S at low or high dose, single or two shots; several received placebo; per-sample allocation not given. At day 63 after the first vaccine or placebo injection, samples were drawn. TCRdb keeps only in-frame clones here, not all; method: immunoSEQ multiplex PCR. This repertoire shows around 400,000 clones, approximately 90% found once; its top ten account for approximately 1.9%. Sequencing used peripheral blood, obtained in a trial of Ad26.COV2.S vaccine versus placebo. The source of these receptors is a person between 18 and 65 years old who received the Ad26.COV2.S COVID-19 vaccine or a placebo.

This clone was seen a handful of times. This rearrangement joins TRBV24-1 to TRBJ1-5; TRBD1 matches 8 bases. CDR1 and CDR2 (germline): KGHDR, SFDVKD. The CDR3 covers 15 residues. J was trimmed by 6 bases and V by 5 bases; bases with no gene match: 8. The CDR3 loop is CATSGTGPGSQPQHF. CDR3 sequence (DNA): TGTGCCACCAGTGGGACAGGGCCCGGGAGTCAGCCCCAGCATTTT.

V is TRBV7-2 and J is TRBJ2-1, with D possibly TRBD2 on 6 matching bases. V was shortened by 5 bases and J by 1 base, with 12 bases between the two germline ends. CDR3 length: 15 amino acids. CDR1 is SGHTA, CDR2 FQGNSA, per germline. The CDR3 protein is CASSRAGTSYNEQFF. The CDR3 nucleotides read TGTGCCAGCAGCAGGGCGGGAACTTCCTACAATGAGCAGTTCTTC.

This chain links TRBV15 with TRBJ1-1; tentative D call: TRBD1 (5 bases). Per the germline V gene, CDR1 is LNHNV and CDR2 is YYDKDF (reference sequence). The CDR3 has 13 residues. V was shortened by 4 bases and J by 4 bases, with 10 bases between the two germline ends. The CDR3 protein is CATSNSGGTEAFF. For the CDR3, the DNA is TGTGCCACCAGCAACTCGGGGGGCACTGAAGCTTTCTTT.

This chain connects TRBV6-5 to TRBJ2-4; TRBD2 matches at 7 bases. V shed 6 bases, J shed 7 bases, and the junction held 12 bases outside the gene matches. This CDR3 is 15 amino acids long. CDR1 is MNHEY, CDR2 SVGAGI, per germline. The CDR3 spells CASRRESGGGNIQYF. The DNA for the CDR3 is TGTGCCAGCAGACGAGAGTCCGGGGGAGGGAACATTCAGTACTTC.

This clone was observed once. This chain joins TRBV7-3 and TRBJ2-2, with 16 bases matching TRBD2. The CDR3 sequence is 19 residues long. Germline CDR1 and CDR2: SGHTA and FQGTGA. V shed 5 bases, J shed 4 bases, and the junction held 10 bases outside the gene matches. CDR3 loop: CASSHPGLAGGNPTGELFF. CDR3 sequence (DNA): TGTGCCAGCAGCCACCCGGGACTAGCGGGAGGGAATCCCACCGGGGAGCTGTTTTTT.

The J gene is TRBJ2-3, the V gene TRBV24-1; D gene unclear. The CDR3 length is 13 residues. V lost 9 bases to trimming and J lost 0 bases, with 9 bases between them. CDR1 is KGHDR, CDR2 SFDVKD, per germline. The CDR3 reads CATSTLSTDTQYF. CDR3 nucleotides: TGTGCCACCTCTACCTTAAGCACAGATACGCAGTATTTT.

The rearrangement links TRBV7-9 to TRBJ1-3; TRBD1 aligns across 9 bases. The CDR3 spans 17 residues. Unmatched junction bases numbered 6, after V lost 3 bases and J lost 0 bases. Germline CDR1 SEHNR, CDR2 FQNEAQ (reference sequence). CDR3 DNA sequence: TGTGCCAGCAGCTTCGGACAGGGGCTAGACTCTGGAAACACCATATATTTT. Amino acids: CASSFGQGLDSGNTIYF.

This sequence joins TRBV5-1 and TRBJ1-2; 9 nucleotides match TRBD1. Germline V gene sequence: CDR1 SGHRS, CDR2 YFSETQ. This CDR3 is built from 13 residues. V trimming: 5 bases; J trimming: 4 bases; junction bases outside the gene matches: 3. The CDR3 DNA follows: TGCGCCAGCAGGGAGACAGGGGGCTATGGCTACACCTTC. As protein: CASRETGGYGYTF.

The CDR3 protein is CATSSAPRVVDYGYTF. CDR3 nucleotide sequence: TGTGCCACCAGCAGTGCCCCCCGGGTCGTGGACTATGGCTACACCTTC. The V call is TRBV15, the J call TRBJ1-2; no definite D call. The germline V gene encodes CDR1 LNHNV and CDR2 YYDKDF (reference sequence). V lost 3 bases to trimming and J lost 3 bases, with 17 bases between them. The CDR3 runs to 16 residues.

The rearrangement links TRBV7-6 to TRBJ2-1; D is perhaps TRBD2 (5 bases). This CDR3 region has 15 residues. Looked up from germline, CDR1 is SGHVS and CDR2 is FNYEAQ. With 5 bases removed from V and 0 bases from J, the gap between germline ends came to 11 bases. CDR3 loop: CASSPSGFSYNEQFF. The CDR3 DNA reads as TGTGCCAGCAGCCCGAGCGGCTTCTCCTACAATGAGCAGTTCTTC. The full variable domain, rest sourced from reference TRBV7-6 and TRBJ2-1, is GAGVSQSPRYKVTKRGQDVALRCDPISGHVSLYWYRQALGQGPEFLTYFNYEAQQDKSGLPNDRFSAERPEGSISTLTIQRTEQRDSAMYRCASSPSGFSYNEQFFGPGTRLTVL.

V gene TRBV4-3 combines with J gene TRBJ1-1, with no clear D. Germline CDR1 is LGHNA and CDR2 is YSLEER. The CDR3 runs to 15 residues. The V gene lost 2 bases and the J gene lost 3 bases, with 13 bases spanning the gap. The CDR3, as DNA: TGCGCCAGCAGCCAAAGGAGTGGCGGGGACACTGAAGCTTTCTTT. As protein: CASSQRSGGDTEAFF.

J is TRBJ1-1 and V is TRBV4-1; perhaps TRBD1 as D (5 bases). This CDR3 has 14 residues. Trimming shortened V by 0 bases and J by 4 bases, and 9 bases separated the two germline ends. Germline V gene sequence: CDR1 MGHRA, CDR2 YSYEKL. The CDR3 spells CASSQDAGVTEAFF. The CDR3, as DNA: TGCGCCAGCAGCCAAGATGCGGGGGTCACTGAAGCTTTCTTT.

The J gene is TRBJ1-2, the V gene TRBV3-1 (or the pseudogene TRBV3-2), with TRBD1 matching over 8 bases. This CDR3 comprises 14 residues. CDR1 is LGHDT and CDR2 is YNNKEL in the germline V gene (reference sequence). V was pared by 4 bases and J by 8 bases, with 9 bases of the junction left unmatched. The CDR3 loop is CASSPDRALGGYTF. The CDR3 coding sequence is TGTGCCAGCAGCCCGGACAGGGCTCTGGGAGGCTACACCTTC.

The V and J genes are TRBV30 and TRBJ2-1; D gene uncertain. CDR3 size: 14 residues. Germline CDR1 reads GTSNPN; CDR2 reads SVGIG (reference sequence). Trimming removed 0 bases at V and 10 bases at J, with 16 bases between. As DNA, the CDR3 is TGTGCCTGGAGTGTACAGCTTCCCAATCCCGAGCAGTTCTTC. Translated, it gives CAWSVQLPNPEQFF. The full variable domain, completed using reference TRBV30 and TRBJ2-1, is SQTIHQWPATLVQPVGSPLSLECTVEGTSNPNLYWYRQAAGRGLQLLFYSVGIGQISSEVPQNLSASRPQDRQFILSSKKLLLSDSGFYLCAWSVQLPNPEQFFGPGTRLTVL.

The genes are TRBV5-1 and TRBJ1-2; 9 nucleotides match TRBD1. Germline loops: CDR1 SGHRS, CDR2 YFSETQ. The CDR3 consists of 13 residues. Trimming removed 4 bases from V and 6 bases from J; junction bases left unmatched: 4. This chain's CDR3 is CASSNRDRDGYTF. The CDR3 DNA sequence: TGCGCCAGCAGCAACCGGGACAGGGATGGCTACACCTTC.

This clone showed up just once. The chain employs TRBV28 and TRBJ2-1, with TRBD2 as a possible D gene (6 bases). V lost 2 bases to trimming and J lost 0 bases, with 11 bases between them. The germline V gene encodes CDR1 MDHEN and CDR2 SYDVKM. The CDR3 is made up of 16 amino acids. The CDR3 spells CASSLHPGSSYNEQFF. DNA of the CDR3: TGTGCCAGCAGTTTACATCCCGGGAGCTCCTACAATGAGCAGTTCTTC.